This TCR beta chain was recorded in a study of blood T cell repertoires in COVID-19. V was pared by 0 bases and J by 3 bases, with 2 bases of the junction left unmatched. Germline V gives CDR1 SGHRS, CDR2 YFSETQ. This CDR3 region has 15 residues. This table comes from immunoSEQ multiplex PCR, and its TCRdb copy is limited to in-frame clones, with some not included. The data hold roughly 150,000 clones, with roughly 90% observed a single time. The receptor's source is a man between 60 and 70 years old with acute or convalescent COVID-19. Sequences were obtained from peripheral blood. This chain connects TRBV5-1 to TRBJ1-5; 8 bases are shared with TRBD1. The CDR3 bases are TGCGCCAGCAGCTTGGGACAGGGGAACAATCAGCCCCAGCATTTT. This codes for CASSLGQGNNQPQHF.